A single T cell receptor beta chain is shown here with its context. The antigen remains unidentified. This sample stems from a study of cytomegalovirus exposure and HLA in healthy donors. Study context: The study's early data release held approximately 91 million unique TCRs from HLA-typed donors. Regarding the study as a whole: A later analysis, which compared TCR beta chains of equal frequency, found the HLA-associated ones more clonally expanded. Being productive about 87% or about 30% of the time was typical of most TCR beta V segments in an earlier analysis. The classifier was said to identify cytomegalovirus status with high specificity and sensitivity.

The PCR was carried out with 60 Vbeta primers and 13 Jbeta primers. Assay: immunoSEQ multiplex PCR; the TCRdb copy retains only in-frame clones and omits some. The sample shows about 110,000 clones, 70% to 80% of them seen only once. This sequence originates from a man between 18 and 35 years old in good health and CMV-seronegative. Sequenced material: PBMCs.

CDR3 protein: CASSSSAESEETQYF. CDR3 nucleotide sequence: TGTGCCAGCAGTTCGTCGGCGGAGTCAGAAGAGACCCAGTACTTC. The V gene is TRBV27, the J gene TRBJ2-5; D not resolved. V was clipped by 4 bases and J by 3 bases, with 15 bases between them. Germline V gene sequence: CDR1 MNHEY, CDR2 SMNVEV (reference sequence). The CDR3 runs to 15 residues.